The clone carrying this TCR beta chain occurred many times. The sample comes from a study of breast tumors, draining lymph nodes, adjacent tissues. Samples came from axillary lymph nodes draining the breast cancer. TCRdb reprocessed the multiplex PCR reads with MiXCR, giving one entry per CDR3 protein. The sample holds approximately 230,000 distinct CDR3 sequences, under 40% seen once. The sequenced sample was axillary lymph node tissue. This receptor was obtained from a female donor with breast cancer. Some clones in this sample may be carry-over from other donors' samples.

The CDR3 DNA is TGTGCCAGCAGCTTAGAAGCCAGGGCGAACTTCTACGAGCAGTACTTC. This codes for CASSLEARANFYEQYF. The chain couples TRBV7-8 to TRBJ2-7; a possible D gene is TRBD1 (5 bases). The CDR3 length is 16 residues. V was cut by 1 base and J by 3 bases, with 16 bases left in between. Germline CDR1 reads SGHVS; CDR2 reads FQNEAQ.